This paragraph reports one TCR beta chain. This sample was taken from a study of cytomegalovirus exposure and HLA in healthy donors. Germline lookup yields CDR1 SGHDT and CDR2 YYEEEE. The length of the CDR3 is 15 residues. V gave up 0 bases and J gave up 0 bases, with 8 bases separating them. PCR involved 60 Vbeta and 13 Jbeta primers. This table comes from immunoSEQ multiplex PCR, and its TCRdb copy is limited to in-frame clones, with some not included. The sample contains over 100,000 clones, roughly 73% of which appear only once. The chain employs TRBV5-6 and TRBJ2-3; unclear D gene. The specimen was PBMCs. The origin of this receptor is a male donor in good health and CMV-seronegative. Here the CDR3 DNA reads TGTGCCAGCAGCTTGGGAGGATCTAGCACAGATACGCAGTATTTT. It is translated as CASSLGGSSTDTQYF.